The clone carrying this TCR beta chain appeared a few times. The antigen is unknown. Treatment indicated: 15 to 20 received Ad26.COV2.S at low or high dose, single or two shots; several received placebo; per-sample allocation not given. Day 63 after the first injection of vaccine or placebo was the sampling time. The data originate from a study of Ad26.COV2.S vaccination and SARS-CoV-2 variants. About the research overall: The donor belonged to the COV1001 Ad26.COV2.S trial arm. Donor got 5x10^10 or 1x10^11 viral particles of Ad26.COV2.S.

General study findings and limits: For non-spike TCRs, breadth in vaccine recipients resembled that in placebo recipients. Vaccinees showed greater spike-specific TCR breadth than placebo recipients.

Trimming removed 0 bases from V and 6 bases from J, with 5 bases in between. This CDR3 has 12 amino acids. CDR1 MGHRA and CDR2 YSYEKL come from the germline V gene. Only in-frame clones appear in the TCRdb table, and some are missing; sequencing was by immunoSEQ multiplex PCR. This table holds approximately 450,000 clones, 90% found once. V usage is TRBV4-1 and J usage is TRBJ1-2; unclear D gene. The receptor was derived from a person aged 18 to 59 who received the Ad26.COV2.S COVID-19 vaccine or a placebo. The source was peripheral blood, collected in a trial of Ad26.COV2.S vaccine versus placebo. The CDR3 region has the DNA TGCGCCAGCAGCCAAGACGGGGATGGCTACACCTTC. Translated: CASSQDGDGYTF.